The 27 T cell receptor beta chains listed next were all sequenced from one sample in a study of identifying expanded T cells in peripheral blood. Sequencing was performed with immunoSEQ multiplex PCR; in TCRdb, only in-frame clones are kept and a portion is missing. The repertoire consists of about 53,000 clones, with approximately 83% occurring once and the leading ten covering approximately 17%. Sequenced: blood. These receptors came from a person aged 18-70 years in good health.

This chain connects TRBV5-4 to TRBJ2-3; the D is unclear. Trimming stripped 4 bases from V and 5 bases from J, with 17 bases between. The CDR3 consists of 15 residues. Per the germline V gene, CDR1 is SGHNT and CDR2 is YYREEE (reference sequence). The CDR3 DNA is TGTGCCAGCAGCCCTCCCAACATCCGCGAAGATACGCAGTATTTT. The encoded protein is CASSPPNIREDTQYF.

The chain couples TRBV18 to TRBJ1-1; 7 positions match TRBD1. The CDR3 contains 14 residues. Germline loops: CDR1 KGHSH, CDR2 LQKENI. Trimming removed 3 bases from V and 6 bases from J; junction bases left unmatched: 7. CDR3 residues: CASSPREGAPEAFF. Here the CDR3 DNA reads TGTGCCAGCTCACCGCGCGAGGGGGCCCCTGAAGCTTTCTTT.

V and J are TRBV18 and TRBJ2-7; D is unclear. The germline V gene has CDR1 KGHSH and CDR2 LQKENI. V gave up 3 bases and J gave up 6 bases, with 15 bases separating them. There are 14 residues in the CDR3. The CDR3 nucleotides are TGTGCCAGCTCACCGACCAGTTCAGGTTCCGAGCAGTACGTC. Its translation: CASSPTSSGSEQYV.

The chain links TRBV5-1 to TRBJ1-2; D gene unclear. The germline gives CDR1 SGHRS, CDR2 YFSETQ. Trimming stripped 1 base from V and 8 bases from J, with 9 bases between. This CDR3 spans 12 amino acids. In DNA, the CDR3 is TGCGCCAGCAGCTTGAATCGGGGAGGCTACACCTTC. This codes for CASSLNRGGYTF.

The V and J genes are TRBV1 and TRBJ2-7; the D call TRBD2 from the table was never checked on the DNA. TRBV1 counts as a pseudogene. This CDR3 spans 14 amino acids. The CDR3 DNA is TGCACCAAGAATGGACTAGCGGCTTCCTACGAGCAGTACGTC. It encodes CTKNGLAASYEQYV.

The chain couples TRBV5-1 to TRBJ1-2; D unclear. Germline-derived CDR1 and CDR2 are SGHRS and YFSETQ. Trimming took 5 bases from V and 5 from J, leaving 10 bases between them. The CDR3 totals 12 residues. The CDR3, as DNA: TGCGCCAGCAGTAGGGATTTTTATGGCTACACCTTC. Amino acids: CASSRDFYGYTF.

The chain has TRBV11-3 and TRBJ2-3; D remains unclear. V was pared by 4 bases and J by 6 bases, with 8 bases between. The CDR3 covers 12 residues. CDR1 is SGHNT, CDR2 YENEEA, per germline. CDR3 sequence reads: CASSSSRDTQYF. CDR3 DNA sequence: TGTGCCAGCAGCTCCTCCCGGGATACGCAGTATTTT.

The rearrangement links TRBV27 to TRBJ1-2; the match to TRBD1 covers 7 bases. V dropped 6 bases and J dropped 7; count of bases not matched to a gene: 17. Per germline, CDR1 MNHEY and CDR2 SMNVEV (reference sequence). This CDR3 has 16 amino acids. The CDR3 sequence: CASSNNSGTVIGGYTF. In DNA, the CDR3 is TGTGCCAGCAGCAACAATTCAGGGACAGTCATAGGTGGCTACACCTTC.

The genes are TRBV6-1 and TRBJ1-1; 8 nucleotides agree with TRBD1. The germline V gene has CDR1 MNHNS and CDR2 SASEGT. V dropped 8 bases and J dropped 6; count of bases not matched to a gene: 8. This CDR3 spans 13 amino acids. The CDR3 spells CASRTGKSAEAFF. In DNA form, the CDR3 reads TGTGCCAGCCGGACAGGGAAGTCCGCTGAAGCTTTCTTT.

This clone was detected a few times. The chain links TRBV28 to TRBJ2-3; no firm D call. The ends were cut back, 6 bases at V and 8 bases at J, with 12 bases in the middle. CDR1 and CDR2 from the germline V gene are MDHEN and SYDVKM. The CDR3 covers 12 residues. CDR3 in DNA: TGTGCCAGCAGCATAAGGACGGGTACGCAGTATTTT. This sequence encodes CASSIRTGTQYF. The whole variable domain, filled in from reference TRBV28 and TRBJ2-3, reads DVKVTQSSRYLVKRTGEKVFLECVQDMDHENMFWYRQDPGLGLRLIYFSYDVKMKEKGDIPEGYSVSREKKERFSLILESASTNQTSMYLCASSIRTGTQYFGPGTRLTVL.

V is TRBV28 and J is TRBJ2-3, with 8 bases matching TRBD2. This CDR3 contains 14 residues. Germline loops: CDR1 MDHEN, CDR2 SYDVKM. V lost 5 bases and J lost 3; bases outside the gene matches: 4. The CDR3 sequence is CASSKERETDTQYF. CDR3 nucleotides: TGTGCCAGCAGTAAAGAGCGGGAGACAGATACGCAGTATTTT.

The chain carries TRBV9 and TRBJ2-2; the match to TRBD1 covers 7 bases. Germline lookup yields CDR1 SGDLS and CDR2 YYNGEE. After removal of 3 bases from V and 3 bases from J, the junction contained 8 bases not matched to a gene. The CDR3 has 16 amino acids. The CDR3 DNA reads TGTGCCAGCAGCGCCGCAACAGGGGCGGACACCGGGGAGCTGTTTTTT. As protein: CASSAATGADTGELFF.

The chain uses TRBV29-1 and TRBJ2-7, with 8 bases that match TRBD1. The V gene's germline CDR1 is SQVTM and CDR2 ANQGSEA. The trim removed 3 bases at V and 5 bases at J, leaving 6 bases unmatched. There are 13 residues in the CDR3. The CDR3 DNA reads TGCAGCGTTGACGATGACAGGGGCGACGAGCAGTACTTC. Translating gives CSVDDDRGDEQYF.

This chain connects TRBV19 to TRBJ2-3; TRBD2 matches 11 bases. This CDR3 contains 16 residues. Trimming removed 4 bases from V and 4 bases from J; junction bases left unmatched: 7. Germline V gene data show CDR1 as LNHDA and CDR2 as SQIVND (reference sequence). The CDR3 DNA reads TGTGCCAGTAGTACCACCGGGACTAGCGGCTCAGATACGCAGTATTTT. Translated, it gives CASSTTGTSGSDTQYF.

CDR3 sequence reads: CASSLIFDRVTSGASYNEQFF. CDR3 nucleotide sequence: TGCGCCAGCAGCTTGATTTTCGACAGGGTAACTAGCGGGGCCTCCTACAATGAGCAGTTCTTC. The gene calls are TRBV5-1 and TRBJ2-1; the match to TRBD2 covers 10 bases. The V gene end was trimmed by 1 base and the J gene end by 0 bases; junction bases not matched to a gene: 16. CDR1 and CDR2 (germline): SGHRS, YFSETQ. This CDR3 region has 21 residues.

This sequence joins TRBV5-1 and TRBJ1-1; D not resolved. V shed 1 base and J shed 1 base, with 8 bases lying between them. CDR1 and CDR2 from the germline V gene are SGHRS and YFSETQ. CDR3 length: 14 amino acids. CDR3 sequence reads: CASSLMRPNTEAFF. The DNA of the CDR3 is TGCGCCAGCAGCTTGATGCGACCGAACACTGAAGCTTTCTTT.

The genes are TRBV25-1 and TRBJ2-1, with D hard to call. CDR1 is MGHDK, CDR2 SYGVNS, per germline. V lost 3 bases and J 10 bases, leaving 10 bases between the germline ends. The CDR3 runs 12 residues. The CDR3 DNA follows: TGTGCCAGCAGTGAGCAGGTATCCGAGCAGTTCTTC. Translating it yields CASSEQVSEQFF. The full variable domain, rest sourced from reference TRBV25-1 and TRBJ2-1, is EADIYQTPRYLVIGTGKKITLECSQTMGHDKMYWYQQDPGMELHLIHYSYGVNSTEKGDLSSESTVSRIRTEHFPLTLESARPSHTSQYLCASSEQVSEQFFGPGTRLTVL.

The J gene is TRBJ2-7, the V gene TRBV4-3; TRBD1 matches at 12 bases. CDR3 size: 15 residues. Trimming removed 3 bases from V and 3 bases from J; junction bases left unmatched: 3. Germline V gives CDR1 LGHNA, CDR2 YSLEER. DNA of the CDR3: TGCGCCAGCAGCCAGGGACAGGGGGCTTTCTACGAGCAGTACTTC. It translates to CASSQGQGAFYEQYF.

The rearrangement joins TRBV11-3 to TRBJ2-3, with D maybe TRBD1 (6 bases). Looked up from germline, CDR1 is SGHNT and CDR2 is YENEEA. This CDR3 is built from 14 residues. Trimming removed 5 bases from V and 9 bases from J, with 18 bases in between. The CDR3 sequence: CASSGTRATTTQYF. The CDR3 DNA follows: TGTGCCAGCAGCGGGACAAGGGCCACGACGACGCAGTATTTT.

This rearrangement joins TRBV18 to TRBJ2-5; D uncertain. The germline V and J ends were trimmed by 2 bases and 5 bases, with 9 bases remaining between them. In germline, CDR1 is KGHSH, CDR2 LQKENI. There are 13 residues in the CDR3. The CDR3 sequence: CASSPGPMETQYF. The CDR3 DNA reads TGTGCCAGCTCACCAGGCCCAATGGAGACCCAGTACTTC.

The chain joins TRBV7-2 to TRBJ2-7; D call uncertain. Per the germline V gene, CDR1 is SGHTA and CDR2 is FQGNSA. The CDR3 sequence is 14 residues long. V dropped 4 bases and J dropped 6 bases, with 16 bases sitting between them. The CDR3 nucleotides are TGTGCCAGCAGCTCCAATCGAAACCGGGCCGAGCAGTACTTC. This sequence encodes CASSSNRNRAEQYF.

J is TRBJ2-2 and V is TRBV14; D unclear. This CDR3 is 13 amino acids long. From germline, CDR1 is SGHDN and CDR2 FVKESK. V was shortened by 0 bases and J by 5 bases, with 4 bases between the two germline ends. CDR3 nucleotide sequence: TGTGCCAGCAGCCAAGAGCGAACCGGGGAGCTGTTTTTT. Translation gives CASSQERTGELFF.

This clone appeared once. The rearrangement uses TRBV29-1 and TRBJ2-7; D not resolved. The germline V gene has CDR1 SQVTM and CDR2 ANQGSEA. The CDR3 runs 14 residues. V was shortened by 6 bases and J by 6 bases, with 21 bases between the two germline ends. The CDR3 DNA follows: TGCAGCGTGCAGAAAGACTCGACCCCCCTCGAGCAGTACTTC. Amino acids: CSVQKDSTPLEQYF.

The chain employs TRBV5-1 and TRBJ2-2; D remains ambiguous. The CDR3 length is 16 residues. Germline loops: CDR1 SGHRS, CDR2 YFSETQ. With 5 bases removed from V and 2 bases from J, the gap between germline ends came to 16 bases. Here the CDR3 DNA reads TGCGCCAGCAGGGAATTAGCAGCAGTCAACACCGGGGAGCTGTTTTTT. It is translated as CASRELAAVNTGELFF.

V is TRBV5-6 and J is TRBJ2-3, with D hard to call. This CDR3 is built from 15 residues. V was clipped by 4 bases and J by 4 bases, with 16 bases between them. Germline CDR1 reads SGHDT; CDR2 reads YYEEEE. The CDR3 DNA follows: TGTGCCAGCAGCCTAGACAAGGGCGGATCAGATACGCAGTATTTT. Protein product: CASSLDKGGSDTQYF. Together with reference TRBV5-6 and TRBJ2-3, the CDR3 gives the full variable domain: DAGVTQSPTHLIKTRGQQVTLRCSPKSGHDTVSWYQQALGQGPQFIFQYYEEEERQRGNFPDRFSGHQFPNYSSELNVNALLLGDSALYLCASSLDKGGSDTQYFGPGTRLTVL.

The rearrangement uses TRBV7-9 and TRBJ2-3; the D call may be TRBD1 or TRBD2 (5 bases each). This CDR3 has 13 residues. The germline gives CDR1 SEHNR, CDR2 FQNEAQ (reference sequence). Trimming removed 5 bases at V and 4 bases at J, with 10 bases between. The CDR3 here is CASSPQGPDTQYF. The CDR3 DNA follows: TGTGCCAGCAGCCCTCAGGGACCAGATACGCAGTATTTT.

The chain has TRBV5-1 and TRBJ2-5; D remains ambiguous. V lost 1 base to trimming and J lost 0 bases, with 7 bases between them. Germline V gives CDR1 SGHRS, CDR2 YFSETQ. The CDR3 totals 14 residues. Here the CDR3 DNA reads TGCGCCAGCAGCTTGTTGGGGAACCAAGAGACCCAGTACTTC. This gives the protein CASSLLGNQETQYF.